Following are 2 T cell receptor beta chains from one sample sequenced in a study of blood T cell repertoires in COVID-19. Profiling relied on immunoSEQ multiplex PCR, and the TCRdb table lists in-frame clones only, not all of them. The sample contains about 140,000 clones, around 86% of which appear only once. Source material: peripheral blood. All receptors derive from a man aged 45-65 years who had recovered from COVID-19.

The CDR3 here is CASSPSGLYGYTF. CDR3 nucleotides: TGTGCCAGCAGCCCCAGTGGGCTCTATGGCTACACCTTC. V and J are TRBV7-9 and TRBJ1-2; D not certain. The length of the CDR3 is 13 residues. V lost 5 bases, J lost 4 bases, and 11 bases lay in between. Germline-derived CDR1 and CDR2 are SEHNR and FQNEAQ (reference sequence). The whole variable domain, filled in from reference TRBV7-9 and TRBJ1-2, reads DTGVSQNPRHKITKRGQNVTFRCDPISEHNRLYWYRQTLGQGPEFLTYFQNEAQLEKSRLLSDRFSAERPKGSFSTLEIQRTEQGDSAMYLCASSPSGLYGYTFGSGTRLTVV.

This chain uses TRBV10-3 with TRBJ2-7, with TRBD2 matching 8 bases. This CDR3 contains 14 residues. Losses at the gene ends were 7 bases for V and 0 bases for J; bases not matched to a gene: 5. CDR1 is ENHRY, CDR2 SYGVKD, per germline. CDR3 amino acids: CAIKPGTSSYEQYF. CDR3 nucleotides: TGTGCCATCAAGCCCGGGACTAGCTCCTACGAGCAGTACTTC.